One sample yielded the 9 T cell receptor beta chains listed below, sequenced in a study of post-analysis software for immune sequencing data. Whole-study findings and limits: In patients, TRBV5-6, TRBV5-1 and TRBV20-1 belonged to roughly 5 TRBV segments found more frequently than in controls.

Their antigens remain unidentified. Unique molecular identifiers tagged the TCR beta cDNA libraries. In TCRdb, the PCR reads were re-called with MiXCR into one record per CDR3 protein. The data show roughly 400,000 distinct CDR3 sequences, about 39% seen once. The sample was blood. These receptors were obtained from a girl aged 2-9 years with multiple sclerosis.

The rearrangement links TRBV7-9 to TRBJ2-1, with D maybe TRBD2 (6 bases). The CDR3 has 17 amino acids. From germline, CDR1 is SEHNR and CDR2 FQNEAQ (reference sequence). V was pared by 6 bases and J by 9 bases, with 27 bases between. The CDR3 DNA reads as TGTGCCAGCAGTTCTACCATTTCGGGAAGCGGGTCGGGTGAGCAGTTCTTC. This sequence encodes CASSSTISGSGSGEQFF.

CDR3 DNA sequence: TGCGCCAGCAGCCAATGGGGACAGCACTATGGCTACACCTTC. It yields the protein CASSQWGQHYGYTF. This chain uses TRBV4-1 with TRBJ1-2, with 7 bases matching TRBD1. This CDR3 is built from 14 residues. Trimming took 2 bases from V and 3 from J; bases not matched to a gene: 3. Germline V gives CDR1 MGHRA, CDR2 YSYEKL.

V usage is TRBV7-3 and J usage is TRBJ1-2; 10 bases map to TRBD1. Germline lookup yields CDR1 SGHTA and CDR2 FQGTGA. V was pared by 4 bases and J by 8 bases, with 4 bases of the junction left unmatched. The CDR3 is 13 amino acids. CDR3 sequence: CASSSGQGGGYTF. CDR3 coding DNA: TGTGCCAGCAGCTCCGGACAGGGGGGCGGCTACACCTTC. Drawing the rest from reference TRBV7-3 and TRBJ1-2, the complete variable domain is GAGVSQTPSNKVTEKGKYVELRCDPISGHTALYWYRQSLGQGPEFLIYFQGTGAADDSGLPNDRFFAVRPEGSVSTLKIQRTERGDSAVYLCASSSGQGGGYTFGSGTRLTVV.

Comments on this clonotype: The DNA is omitted, as the CDR3 cannot be located on it reliably, and the CDR3 follows TCRdb's listing. CDR3 protein: CASSTSDRNIQYF. The chain combines TRBV28 with TRBJ2-4. From its first to its last residue, the CDR3 has 13 amino acids. Germline V gene data show CDR1 as MDHEN and CDR2 as SYDVKM.

The V call is TRBV18, the J call TRBJ1-6; TRBD1 is a possible D gene (5 bases). The germline gives CDR1 KGHSH, CDR2 LQKENI. With 8 bases removed from V and 7 bases from J, the gap between germline ends came to 12 bases. This CDR3 has 13 amino acids. CDR3 sequence reads: CASAPQGNSPLHF. The CDR3, as DNA: TGTGCCAGCGCTCCTCAGGGCAATTCACCCCTCCACTTT.

The genes are TRBV20-1 and TRBJ2-7; D is undetermined. Germline values: CDR1 DFQATT, CDR2 SNEGSKA (reference sequence). The CDR3 spans 13 residues. Trimming pared 3 bases from V and 3 bases from J, leaving 12 bases between. In DNA form, the CDR3 reads TGCAGTGCTAGCGGGCCCGGCGGCTACGAGCAGTACTTC. Translation gives CSASGPGGYEQYF.

The table lists this clonotype with a few counts. The chain is built from TRBV27 and TRBJ2-5, with 9 bases aligning to TRBD2. CDR3 length: 14 amino acids. Trimming took 8 bases from V and 4 from J; bases not matched to a gene: 8. CDR1 MNHEY and CDR2 SMNVEV come from the germline V gene (reference sequence). The CDR3 DNA sequence: TGTGCCAGCTCCACGGGACTAGCCCCAGAGACCCAGTACTTC. Protein product: CASSTGLAPETQYF.

The chain combines TRBV7-2 with TRBJ2-1; 7 bases map to TRBD2. CDR1 is SGHTA and CDR2 is FQGNSA in the germline V gene. V shed 6 bases, J shed 2 bases, and the junction held 7 bases outside the gene matches. The CDR3 has 15 residues. CDR3 protein: CASRPGLTTYNEQFF. In DNA form, the CDR3 reads TGTGCCAGCAGACCGGGACTAACTACCTACAATGAGCAGTTCTTC.

This sequence joins TRBV25-1 and TRBJ2-5; D call uncertain. V lost 3 bases and J lost 3, with 14 bases in between. The CDR3 is 15 residues long. Germline-derived CDR1 and CDR2 are MGHDK and SYGVNS. The CDR3 DNA is TGTGCCAGCAGTGAGCCCTCGCTAGGGAAAGAGACCCAGTACTTC. Protein sequence: CASSEPSLGKETQYF.